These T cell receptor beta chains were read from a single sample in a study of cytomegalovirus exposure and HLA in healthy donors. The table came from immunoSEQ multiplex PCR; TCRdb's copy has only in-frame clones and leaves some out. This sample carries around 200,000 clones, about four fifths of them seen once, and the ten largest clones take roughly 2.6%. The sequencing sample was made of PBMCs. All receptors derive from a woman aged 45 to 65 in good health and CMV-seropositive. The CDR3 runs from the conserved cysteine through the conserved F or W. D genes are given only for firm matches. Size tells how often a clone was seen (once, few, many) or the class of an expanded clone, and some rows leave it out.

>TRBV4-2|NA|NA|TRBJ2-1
TGTGCCAGCAGCCAAGATAGGGCGGGGGCACCCTACAATGAGCAGTTCTTC
CASSQDRAGAPYNEQFF
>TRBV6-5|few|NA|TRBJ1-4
TGTGCCAGCAGTTACGACGGACAGAGAAATGAAAAACTGTTTTTT
CASSYDGQRNEKLFF
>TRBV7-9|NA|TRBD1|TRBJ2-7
TGTTCCAGCAGCTTTATGGACAGGTCCTACGAGCAGTACTTC
CSSSFMDRSYEQYF
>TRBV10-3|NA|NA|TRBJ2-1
TGTGCCACCCTACTGGAGATGGGGCCCACACTTTACAATGAGCAGTTCTTC
CATLLEMGPTLYNEQFF
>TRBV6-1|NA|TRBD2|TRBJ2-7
TGTGCCAGCACGAGACTAGCGGACTACGAGCAGTACTTC
CASTRLADYEQYF
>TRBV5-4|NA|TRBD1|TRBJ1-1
TGTGCCAGCAGCTTGGGCAGGGGGGAGAACACTGAAGCTTTCTTT
CASSLGRGENTEAFF
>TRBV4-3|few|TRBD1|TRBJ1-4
TGCGCCAGCAGCCAAGATCCCGACAGGGGTTTAAAACTGTTTTTT
CASSQDPDRGLKLFF
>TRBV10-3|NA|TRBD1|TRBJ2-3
TGTGCCATCAGTCCGGGACAGCAAAGCACAGATACGCAGTATTTT
CAISPGQQSTDTQYF
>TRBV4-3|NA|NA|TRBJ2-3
TGCGCCAGCAGCCAAGATCGGGGACTTGGAGGGAATACGCAGTATTTT
CASSQDRGLGGNTQYF
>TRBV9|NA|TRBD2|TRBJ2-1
TGTGCCAGCAGAGCTAGCGGGGGTGACAATGAGCAGTTCTTC
CASRASGGDNEQFF
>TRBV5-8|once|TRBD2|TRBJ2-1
TGTGCCAGCAGCTTGGTTAGCGGGGTTTCCAATGAGCAGTTCTTC
CASSLVSGVSNEQFF
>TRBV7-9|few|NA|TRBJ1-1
TGTGCCAGCAGCGGGGGGGGCATGAACACTGAAGCTTTCTTT
CASSGGGMNTEAFF
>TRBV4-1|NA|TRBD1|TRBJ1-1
TGCGCCAGCAGCCAAGTCGGGACAGGGGGGACTGAAGCTTTCTTT
CASSQVGTGGTEAFF
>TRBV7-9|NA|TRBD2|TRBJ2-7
TGTGCCAGCAGCTCTCCTAGCGGGGTTTACTACGAGCAGTACTTC
CASSSPSGVYYEQYF
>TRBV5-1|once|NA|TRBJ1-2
TGCGCCAGCAGCGGCAACAGCTATGGCTACACCTTC
CASSGNSYGYTF
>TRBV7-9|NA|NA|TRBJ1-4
TGTGCCAGCAGCTTTGGGCAGACCAAGGGAGATAATGAAAAACTGTTTTTT
CASSFGQTKGDNEKLFF
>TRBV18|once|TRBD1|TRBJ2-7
TGTGCCAGCTCACCGACGACACAGGGGTTCGGCTACGAGCAGTACTTC
CASSPTTQGFGYEQYF
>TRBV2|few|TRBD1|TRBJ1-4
TGTGCCAGCAGTGAGACAGGGTTTAATGAAAAACTGTTTTTT
CASSETGFNEKLFF
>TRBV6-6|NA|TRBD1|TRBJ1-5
TGTGCCAGCAGTTATCAACAGGGGCTGCCCCAGCATTTT
CASSYQQGLPQHF
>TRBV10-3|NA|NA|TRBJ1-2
TGTGCCATCAGTGAGCCTTCGGGGGTCCAGGGCGGCTACACCTTC
CAISEPSGVQGGYTF
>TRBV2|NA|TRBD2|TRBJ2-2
TGTGCCAGCAGGGGTAGCGGGGGGCCGAACACCGGGGAGCTGTTTTTT
CASRGSGGPNTGELFF
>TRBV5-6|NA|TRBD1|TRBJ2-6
TGTGCCAGCAGCTTCAGGACAGGGAGCCCCTCTGGGGCCAACGTCCTGACTTTC
CASSFRTGSPSGANVLTF
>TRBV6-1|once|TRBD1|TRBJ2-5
TGTGCCAGCAGCGAGGGACAGACCCCTCAAGAGACCCAGTACTTC
CASSEGQTPQETQYF
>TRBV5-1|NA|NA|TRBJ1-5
TGCGCCAGCTCACTTGGAGGGGACAATCAGCCCCAGCATTTT
CASSLGGDNQPQHF
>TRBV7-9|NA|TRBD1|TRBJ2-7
TGTTCCAGCAGCTACTCCGGGACAGGCTACGAGCAGTACTTC
CSSSYSGTGYEQYF
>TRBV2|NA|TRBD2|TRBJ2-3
TGTGCCAGCAGTGAGGCGACTAGCGGCACAGATACGCAGTATTTT
CASSEATSGTDTQYF
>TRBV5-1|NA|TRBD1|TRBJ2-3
TGCGCCAGCAGCCTGGGACAGGGGAAAACAGATACGCAGTATTTT
CASSLGQGKTDTQYF
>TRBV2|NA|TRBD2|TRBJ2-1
TGTGCCAGCAGTCGGGGGGGAGCCTACAATGAGCAGTTCTTC
CASSRGGAYNEQFF
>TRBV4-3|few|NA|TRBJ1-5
TGCGCCAGCAGCCAAGGTATGCGTCAGCCCCAGCATTTT
CASSQGMRQPQHF
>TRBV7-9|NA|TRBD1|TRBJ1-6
TGTGCCAGCAGCTTAGAAGGAGCCAGGGGGGACTATAATTCACCCCTCCACTTT
CASSLEGARGDYNSPLHF
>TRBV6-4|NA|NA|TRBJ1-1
TGTGCCACTAGAGAGGATTTAAACACTGAAGCTTTCTTT
CATREDLNTEAFF
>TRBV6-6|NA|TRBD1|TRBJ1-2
TGTGCCAGCAGTTACACAGGGGGAGCTAACTATGGCTACACCTTC
CASSYTGGANYGYTF
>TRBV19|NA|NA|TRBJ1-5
TGTGCCAGTAGGGAGACTGCCTATAGCAATCAGCCCCAGCATTTT
CASRETAYSNQPQHF
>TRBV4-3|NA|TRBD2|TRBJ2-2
TGCGCCAGCAGCCAAGGTGAGACTAGCGGGGGATGGACCGGGGAGCTGTTTTTT
CASSQGETSGGWTGELFF
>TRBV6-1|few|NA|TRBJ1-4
TGTGCCAGCCGCCGGGGGATGGATGAAAAACTGTTTTTT
CASRRGMDEKLFF
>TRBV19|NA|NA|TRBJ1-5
TGTGCCAGTAGTTTTCGGGGGTCCGCTCAGCCCCAGCATTTT
CASSFRGSAQPQHF
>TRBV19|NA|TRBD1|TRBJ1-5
TGTGCCAGTAGTATAGGTTGGACAGGGAGTAGCAATCAGCCCCAGCATTTT
CASSIGWTGSSNQPQHF
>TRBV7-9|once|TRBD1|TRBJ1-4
TGTGCCAGCAGCCAGGGGGGTAAATCGGAAAAACTGTTTTTT
CASSQGGKSEKLFF
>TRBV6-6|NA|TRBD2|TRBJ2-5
TGTGCCAGCAGTCGACTAGCGGGGGGGCTGGGGACCCAGTACTTC
CASSRLAGGLGTQYF
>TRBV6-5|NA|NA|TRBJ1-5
TGTGCCAGCAGTTACAGGGGTTCCCAGCATTTT
CASSYRGSQHF
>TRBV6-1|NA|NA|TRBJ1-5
TGTGCCAGCAGTGTTTGGGACACCAATCAGCCCCAGCATTTT
CASSVWDTNQPQHF
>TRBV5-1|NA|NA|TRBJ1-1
TGCGCCAGCAGCTTGGGACAGGTGTCCACTGAAGCTTTCTTT
CASSLGQVSTEAFF
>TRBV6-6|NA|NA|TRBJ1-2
TGTGCCAGTACTGCGGGGGGTCTTGGCTACACCTTC
CASTAGGLGYTF
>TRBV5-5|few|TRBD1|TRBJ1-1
TGTGCCAGCAGCTTACAGGGGGGCACTGAAGCTTTCTTT
CASSLQGGTEAFF
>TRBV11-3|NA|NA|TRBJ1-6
TGTGCCAGCAGCTTAGATTATATTTCACCCCTCCACTTT
CASSLDYISPLHF
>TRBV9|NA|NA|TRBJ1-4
TGTGCCAGCAGCCTATCGCAGGGTAATGAAAAACTGTTTTTT
CASSLSQGNEKLFF
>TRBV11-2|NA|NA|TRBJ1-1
TGTGCCAGCAGCTTAGCTCTCAGGGGTGAAGCTTTCTTT
CASSLALRGEAFF
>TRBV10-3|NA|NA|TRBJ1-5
TGTGCCATCAGTAGGGACAAATATAGCAATCAGCCCCAGCATTTT
CAISRDKYSNQPQHF
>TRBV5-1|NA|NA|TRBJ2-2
TGCGCCAGCAGCTTGGAAGGGGGTTACACCGGGGAGCTGTTTTTT
CASSLEGGYTGELFF
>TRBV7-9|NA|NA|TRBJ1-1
TGTGCCAGCACAAAAAGAGCGAACACTGAAGCTTTCTTT
CASTKRANTEAFF
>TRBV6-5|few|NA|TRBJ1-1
TGTGCCATCAGTGACCAGGGGTTGAACACTGAAGCTTTCTTT
CAISDQGLNTEAFF
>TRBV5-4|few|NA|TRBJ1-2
TGTGCCAGCAGCTATGAGACAGCAATCTATGGCTACACCTTC
CASSYETAIYGYTF
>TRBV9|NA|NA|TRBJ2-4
TGTGCCAGCAGCGTAGGGACAGCGGAAAACATTCAGTACTTC
CASSVGTAENIQYF